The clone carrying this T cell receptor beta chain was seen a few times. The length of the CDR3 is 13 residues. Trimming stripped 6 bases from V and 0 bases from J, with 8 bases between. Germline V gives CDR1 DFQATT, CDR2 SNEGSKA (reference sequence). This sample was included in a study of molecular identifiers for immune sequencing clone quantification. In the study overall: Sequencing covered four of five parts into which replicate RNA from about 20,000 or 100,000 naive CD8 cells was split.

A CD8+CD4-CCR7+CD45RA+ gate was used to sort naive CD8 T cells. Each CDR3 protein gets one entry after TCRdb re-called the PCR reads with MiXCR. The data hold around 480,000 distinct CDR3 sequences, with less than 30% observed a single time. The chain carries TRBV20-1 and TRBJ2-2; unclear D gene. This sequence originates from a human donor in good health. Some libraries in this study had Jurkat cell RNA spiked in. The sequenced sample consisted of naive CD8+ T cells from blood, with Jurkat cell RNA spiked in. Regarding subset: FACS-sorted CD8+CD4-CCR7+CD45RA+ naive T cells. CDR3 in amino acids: CSASTTNTGELFF. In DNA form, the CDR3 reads TGCAGTGCCTCGACAACGAACACCGGGGAGCTGTTTTTT.